This entry lists 13 T cell receptor beta chains sequenced from one sample in a study of identical twins. TCRdb itself ran the 5' RACE reads through MiXCR, one entry per CDR3 protein. The sample holds fewer than 900,000 distinct CDR3 sequences, 21% seen once. These data also formed part of another study, on T cells expressing NK-cell markers.

Sequenced sample: PBMCs. These receptors were collected from a woman under 30 in good health.

CDR3 nucleotide sequence: TGTGCCAGCTCACGGCGCGTCGGGACAGGGGGTACGAATGAGCAGTTCTTC. Its protein is CASSRRVGTGGTNEQFF. J is TRBJ2-1 and V is TRBV18, with 11 bases lining up with TRBD1. The CDR3 consists of 17 residues. J gave up 7 bases and V 4 bases, and 12 bases lay outside the gene matches. Germline-derived CDR1 and CDR2 are KGHSH and LQKENI.

V and J are TRBV4-1 and TRBJ2-1; either TRBD1 or TRBD2 may fit D (6 bases each). Germline V gene lookup returns CDR1 MGHRA and CDR2 YSYEKL. Trimming left V 1 base short and J 2 bases short, with 15 bases between. The CDR3 contains 17 residues. The CDR3: CASSQVGGTWTYNEQFF. CDR3 nucleotides: TGCGCCAGCAGCCAAGTAGGCGGGACATGGACCTACAATGAGCAGTTCTTC.

This clonotype was seen a handful of times. DNA for the CDR3: TGTGCCAGCAGTTGGCCTTACAATGAGCAGTTCTTC. Translation gives CASSWPYNEQFF. This chain links TRBV12-3 or TRBV12-4 with TRBJ2-1, with D unclear. The CDR3 contains 12 residues. Trimming removed 4 bases at V and 4 bases at J, with 5 bases between.

The gene calls are TRBV15 and TRBJ1-1; 7 bases map to TRBD1. This CDR3 region has 12 residues. Germline V gene data show CDR1 as LNHNV and CDR2 as YYDKDF (reference sequence). Trimming removed 6 bases from V and 13 bases from J; junction bases left unmatched: 11. CDR3 sequence: CATSFPGQNVFF. Written as DNA, the CDR3 is TGTGCCACCAGTTTCCCGGGACAGAATGTTTTCTTT.

The chain uses TRBV29-1 and TRBJ2-7; 14 bases are a match to TRBD2. Germline CDR1 and CDR2: SQVTM and ANQGSEA. The trim removed 7 bases at V and 0 bases at J, leaving 11 bases unmatched. The CDR3 loop spans 17 amino acids. The CDR3 loop reads CSARGTSGRSDSYEQYF. In DNA, the CDR3 is TGCAGCGCACGAGGGACTAGCGGGAGATCGGACTCCTACGAGCAGTACTTC.

The chain joins TRBV12-3 or TRBV12-4 to TRBJ2-3; 8 positions match TRBD2. This CDR3 comprises 15 residues. With 6 bases clipped from V and 6 bases from J, the junction kept 11 bases outside the gene matches. CDR3 bases: TGTGCCAGCAGCCAGGCTACTAGCGGTGTTGATACGCAGTATTTT. It yields the protein CASSQATSGVDTQYF.

The rearrangement uses TRBV20-1 and TRBJ2-1, with 8 bases identical to TRBD2. This CDR3 has 15 amino acids. Per the germline V gene, CDR1 is DFQATT and CDR2 is SNEGSKA (reference sequence). Losses at the gene ends were 3 bases for V and 1 base for J; bases not matched to a gene: 5. The CDR3 region has the DNA TGCAGTGCTAGGAACGGGAGGGAATCCTACAATGAGCAGTTCTTC. This translates into CSARNGRESYNEQFF.

V and J are TRBV11-2 and TRBJ2-3, with D possibly being TRBD2 (7 bases). The CDR3 totals 14 residues. V lost 4 bases and J 6 bases, leaving 14 bases between the germline ends. Germline-derived CDR1 and CDR2 are SGHAT and FQNNGV. CDR3 loop: CASSSEGGRDTQYF. CDR3 DNA sequence: TGTGCCAGCAGCTCCGAGGGGGGGCGGGATACGCAGTATTTT.

This clonotype was seen a handful of times. The chain employs TRBV29-1 and TRBJ1-1; D is possibly TRBD1 (6 bases). This CDR3 spans 15 amino acids. V shed 3 bases and J shed 7 bases, with 21 bases lying between them. Germline V gene sequence: CDR1 SQVTM, CDR2 ANQGSEA. CDR3 coding DNA: TGCAGCGTTGATCGGATACAGGGCCCGGGGAGTGAAGCTTTCTTT. This encodes CSVDRIQGPGSEAFF.

This clonotype was counted many times. The V call is TRBV13, the J call TRBJ2-1, with D possibly matching TRBD1 (5 bases). The germline gives CDR1 PRHDT, CDR2 FYEKMQ (reference sequence). Trimming shortened V by 5 bases and J by 4 bases, and 15 bases separated the two germline ends. The CDR3 is 15 residues long. The CDR3 DNA follows: TGTGCCAGCAGCGAACAGGCAGTTAATTACAATGAGCAGTTCTTC. Residues: CASSEQAVNYNEQFF.

The rearrangement uses TRBV20-1 and TRBJ2-3; TRBD2 aligns across 7 bases. This CDR3 has 15 amino acids. V lost 0 bases, J lost 5 bases, and 8 bases stayed unmatched. Germline CDR1 and CDR2: DFQATT and SNEGSKA (reference sequence). As DNA, the CDR3 is TGCAGTGCTAGAGAGGCGGGAGCGTATGGAGATACGCAGTATTTT. This translates into CSAREAGAYGDTQYF.

This clonotype was detected a few times. The gene calls are TRBV12-3 or TRBV12-4 and TRBJ2-1, with D perhaps matching TRBD2 (5 bases). CDR3 size: 16 residues. Trimming stripped 1 base from V and 4 bases from J, with 14 bases between. CDR3 nucleotide sequence: TGTGCCAGCAGTTTAGGGTCCACCGGGATGTACAATGAGCAGTTCTTC. Translation: CASSLGSTGMYNEQFF.

This clonotype was detected many times. The chain links TRBV5-1 to TRBJ2-1; tentatively, D is TRBD1 (5 bases). This CDR3 comprises 14 residues. Germline CDR1 and CDR2: SGHRS and YFSETQ. Trimming left V 3 bases short and J 9 bases short, with 16 bases between. CDR3 in amino acids: CASSSSGFLSEQFF. CDR3 DNA sequence: TGCGCCAGCAGCTCTTCAGGGTTTTTAAGTGAGCAGTTCTTC.